This T cell receptor beta chain appears in the sequencing data of a study of blood T cell repertoires in COVID-19. Study at large: The origin of the acute and convalescent COVID-19 samples was the United States, Italy and Spain.

Trimming took 3 bases from V and 5 from J, leaving 11 bases between them. From germline, CDR1 is SGDLS and CDR2 YYNGEE. The CDR3 covers 13 residues. The cohort comprised adults aged roughly 18 to 90 years residing in under 30 US areas. Clinical history reported by participants formed the basis on which cohorts were assigned. In the original processing: Cell counts per sample came from amplifying reference gene primers. Sequencing was performed with immunoSEQ multiplex PCR; in TCRdb, only in-frame clones are kept and a portion is missing. That table is the source of V, J and clone size, and D and trimming were worked out from the DNA. Altogether hundreds of thousands of clones are present, roughly 89% being singletons, with the ten largest covering approximately 4.3%.

Sequencing was performed on PBMCs or T cells enriched from blood (not recorded which). V is TRBV9 and J is TRBJ2-5; D gene uncertain. The receptor comes from a woman in her 30s with acute COVID-19. CDR3 in amino acids: CASSGALGETQYF. CDR3 DNA sequence: TGTGCCAGCAGCGGGGCCCTTGGGGAGACCCAGTACTTC.